This T cell receptor beta chain was retrieved from a study of OX40 agonist ivuxolimab in advanced cancers. Background on the study: Having had anti-PD-1, anti-PD-L1 or anti-CTLA-4 therapy before was allowed, and more than 35% had some. The study's findings and limits: The study found among the lowest clonal expansion in partial responders at 0.1-3.0 mg/kg.

Comments on this clone: Its antigen is unidentified.

In germline, CDR1 is SQVTM, CDR2 ANQGSEA. V was clipped by 7 bases and J by 2 bases; unmatched bases: 4. This CDR3 is 12 amino acids long. The repertoire was sequenced with immunoSEQ multiplex PCR; TCRdb's copy has only in-frame clones and lacks some. This table holds about 50,000 clones, 80% to 95% found once. The source of this sequence is an adult with an advanced solid tumor such as melanoma, head and neck, liver or kidney cancer. This sample comprised CD4+ or CD8+ T cells sorted from blood, obtained in a trial of the OX40 agonist ivuxolimab. The chain has TRBV29-1 and TRBJ2-7, with 8 bases fitting TRBD1. CDR3 in amino acids: CSGGQGTYEQYF. CDR3 nucleotides: TGCAGCGGTGGACAGGGTACCTACGAGCAGTACTTC.